The clone carrying this T cell receptor beta chain was recorded a few times. The data were obtained in a study of CD8 T cells in ankylosing spondylitis. TCRdb reanalysed the 5' RACE reads using MiXCR and keeps one entry per CDR3 protein. The table records tens of thousands of distinct CDR3 sequences, around 6% of them present only once. The V segment lost 6 bases and the J segment 5 bases; nucleotides outside the gene matches: 17. The CDR3 is 16 amino acids. CDR1 is DFQATT and CDR2 is SNEGSKA in the germline V gene (reference sequence). The sequencing sample was made of blood, either unsorted or a sorted T cell fraction (not recorded which). This chain links TRBV20-1 with TRBJ2-5, with TRBD2 matching 8 bases. The clonotype was recovered from a male donor with ankylosing spondylitis or in good health (not recorded which). For the CDR3, the DNA is TGCAGTGCCGGCGGAGCGGGAGCCCTCGTTGGTGAGACCCAGTACTTC. Translating gives CSAGGAGALVGETQYF.